The 17 T cell receptor beta chains below all came from one sample that was sequenced in a study of Tregs in tolerant kidney transplant recipients (dated by TCRdb to between 2018 and 2020). The transplants used related donors with nonmyeloablative bone marrow transplantation, and mixed chimerism in the human trials was transient. The library was obtained by the immunoSEQ multiplex PCR assay. What TCRdb holds here is the immuneACCESS table cut down to in-frame rearrangements. Part of the clones is not present; checked against another copy, under half of the missing clones reflect an unresolved V gene, and the others are unexplained. Here the sample has fewer than 95,000 clones; 90% to 95% occur a single time. About 1.5% of the sample is held by the ten biggest clonotypes. The sample consisted of CD4+ T cells from blood (PBMCs), taken 12 months after the transplant. The receptors come from a human patient who received a combined kidney and bone marrow transplant. Some T cells may be donor cells from the graft after a transplant.

This chain joins TRBV7-8 and TRBJ2-7; 7 bases are a match to TRBD1. Germline V gives CDR1 SGHVS, CDR2 FQNEAQ. The CDR3 is 16 amino acids. The ends lost 5 bases at V and 0 bases at J; junction bases unmatched: 10. The CDR3 here is CASSPLDRTVSYEQYF. The CDR3 nucleotides are TGTGCCAGCAGCCCACTGGACAGGACCGTCTCCTACGAGCAGTACTTC.

This clone showed up just once. This chain links TRBV13 with TRBJ2-7; a possible D gene is TRBD2 (6 bases). The CDR3 totals 13 residues. CDR1 and CDR2 (germline): PRHDT, FYEKMQ (reference sequence). V shed 4 bases and J shed 6 bases, with 13 bases lying between them. The CDR3 DNA is TGTGCCAGCAGCTGGAGAATGGGGGGCGAGCAGTACTTC. It yields the protein CASSWRMGGEQYF.

The rearrangement uses TRBV10-3 and TRBJ2-5, with 11 nucleotides matching TRBD1. Germline V gene data show CDR1 as ENHRY and CDR2 as SYGVKD. The CDR3 covers 11 residues. The ends lost 10 bases at V and 7 bases at J; junction bases unmatched: 2. CDR3 amino acids: CATGQGGTQYF. The DNA for the CDR3 is TGTGCCACGGGACAGGGGGGGACCCAGTACTTC.

The chain links TRBV5-4 to TRBJ2-7; 7 positions agree with TRBD2. CDR1 is SGHNT and CDR2 is YYREEE in the germline V gene (reference sequence). The V and J ends lost 1 base and 4 bases, in that order; junction bases with no gene match: 5. The CDR3 extends over 14 amino acids. As DNA, the CDR3 is TGTGCCAGCAGCTTGTACGGGGGGAAGTACGAGCAGTACTTC. It translates to CASSLYGGKYEQYF. The full variable domain, its missing parts supplied by reference TRBV5-4 and TRBJ2-7, is ETGVTQSPTHLIKTRGQQVTLRCSSQSGHNTVSWYQQALGQGPQFIFQYYREEENGRGNFPPRFSGLQFPNYSSELNVNALELDDSALYLCASSLYGGKYEQYFGPGTRLTVT.

The gene calls are TRBV27 and TRBJ1-5; TRBD1 aligns across 8 bases. This CDR3 is 17 amino acids long. V lost 2 bases and J lost 3; bases outside the gene matches: 9. Per germline, CDR1 MNHEY and CDR2 SMNVEV (reference sequence). CDR3 in DNA: TGTGCCAGCAGTTTACTTTTTACAGGGGGTGACAATCAGCCCCAGCATTTT. Residues: CASSLLFTGGDNQPQHF.

The rearrangement uses TRBV9 and TRBJ1-5, with D uncertain. This CDR3 region has 14 residues. Germline values: CDR1 SGDLS, CDR2 YYNGEE. Trimming shortened V by 0 bases and J by 5 bases, and 9 bases separated the two germline ends. CDR3 sequence reads: CASSVVGGHQPQHF. In DNA form, the CDR3 reads TGTGCCAGCAGCGTAGTTGGCGGCCATCAGCCCCAGCATTTT.

The chain carries TRBV18 and TRBJ2-3; 11 bases are a match to TRBD2. The CDR3 sequence is 16 residues long. J lost 2 bases, V lost 4 bases, and 5 bases had no gene match. Germline V gene lookup returns CDR1 KGHSH and CDR2 LQKENI. The CDR3 loop reads CASSRLAGGLTDTQYF. In DNA form, the CDR3 reads TGTGCCAGCTCACGTCTAGCGGGAGGCCTCACAGATACGCAGTATTTT.

The sample holds one count of this clone. The chain is built from TRBV5-1 and TRBJ2-5, with unresolved D. The CDR3 is made up of 16 amino acids. Trimming removed 3 bases at V and 5 bases at J, with 20 bases between. Germline CDR1 and CDR2: SGHRS and YFSETQ. The CDR3: CASSSVLLPEVETQYF. The CDR3 region has the DNA TGCGCCAGCAGCTCGGTCCTCCTCCCAGAGGTGGAGACCCAGTACTTC.

The chain recombines TRBV18 with TRBJ1-2, with no clear D. The CDR3 sequence is 12 residues long. Deletions cut 4 bases from V and 5 bases from J, with 8 bases between. CDR1 and CDR2 from the germline V gene are KGHSH and LQKENI. CDR3 sequence: CASSRSGYGYTF. CDR3 bases: TGTGCCAGCTCACGGTCCGGGTATGGCTACACCTTC.

The rearrangement links TRBV30 to TRBJ1-4, with a possible D match to TRBD1 (5 bases). V lost 4 bases and J lost 8, with 14 bases in between. The CDR3 is 13 residues long. The V gene's germline CDR1 is GTSNPN and CDR2 SVGIG (reference sequence). The CDR3, as DNA: TGTGCCTGGACGGGGGGAGAAGGGGAAAAACTGTTTTTT. The encoded protein is CAWTGGEGEKLFF.

The chain joins TRBV19 to TRBJ1-1, with a tentative D call TRBD1 (6 bases). The CDR3 contains 13 residues. Trimming stripped 5 bases from V and 7 bases from J, with 14 bases between. CDR1 and CDR2 from the germline V gene are LNHDA and SQIVND (reference sequence). This CDR3 reads CASSFTGTHEAFF. CDR3 nucleotides: TGTGCCAGTAGTTTCACCGGGACACATGAAGCTTTCTTT.

This chain connects TRBV19 to TRBJ2-5, with D perhaps TRBD2 (6 bases). Germline values: CDR1 LNHDA, CDR2 SQIVND (reference sequence). The CDR3 has 17 residues. The V and J ends lost 3 bases and 5 bases respectively, with 22 bases between them. The chain's CDR3 is CASSIRPYIAAQETQYF. The DNA of the CDR3 is TGTGCCAGTAGTATTAGGCCCTACATAGCGGCCCAGGAGACCCAGTACTTC.

This CDR3 is CASSYEKAARFYTDTQYF. CDR3 coding DNA: TGTGCCAGCAGCTATGAAAAGGCAGCCAGGTTCTACACAGATACGCAGTATTTT. The chain combines TRBV14 with TRBJ2-3; D is undetermined. V lost 5 bases and J 2 bases, leaving 23 bases between the germline ends. Germline lookup yields CDR1 SGHDN and CDR2 FVKESK. This CDR3 has 18 amino acids.

The V and J genes are TRBV18 and TRBJ2-1; no clear D gene. Germline V gene data show CDR1 as KGHSH and CDR2 as LQKENI. The germline V and J ends were trimmed by 3 bases and 2 bases, with 11 bases remaining between them. This CDR3 has 15 amino acids. The CDR3 DNA is TGTGCCAGCTCACCCGCCTTAGCCCCCTACAATGAGCAGTTCTTC. The encoded protein is CASSPALAPYNEQFF. The variable domain in full, with the rest retrieved from reference TRBV18 and TRBJ2-1, is NAGVMQNPRHLVRRRGQEARLRCSPMKGHSHVYWYRQLPEEGLKFMVYLQKENIIDESGMPKERFSAEFPKEGPSILRIQQVVRGDSAAYFCASSPALAPYNEQFFGPGTRLTVL.

The V call is TRBV28, the J call TRBJ2-7, with D unclear. CDR1 MDHEN and CDR2 SYDVKM come from the germline V gene. V dropped 5 bases and J dropped 3 bases, with 11 bases sitting between them. The CDR3 is 13 residues long. The CDR3 loop reads CASSASVGYEQYF. CDR3 nucleotide sequence: TGTGCCAGCAGTGCAAGCGTTGGCTACGAGCAGTACTTC.

The chain carries TRBV6-5 and TRBJ1-2; D might be TRBD1 (5 bases). CDR3 size: 14 residues. Between the trimmed V and J ends, which lost 2 bases and 7 bases, there was a span of 14 bases. Germline V CDR1 and CDR2: MNHEY, SVGAGI. Here the CDR3 reads CASSYVDTVGGYTF. The CDR3 DNA follows: TGTGCCAGCAGTTACGTGGACACTGTGGGTGGCTACACCTTC.

Worth noting for this clone: The sample has other DNA sequences that encode this CDR3 too. The rearrangement joins TRBV27 to TRBJ1-6; D is unclear. Trimming left V 6 bases short and J 4 bases short, with 13 bases between. The CDR3 is made up of 15 amino acids. Per the germline V gene, CDR1 is MNHEY and CDR2 is SMNVEV (reference sequence). CDR3 amino acids: CASRWRGSYNSPLHF. Here the CDR3 DNA reads TGTGCCAGCAGGTGGAGAGGCAGTTATAATTCACCCCTCCACTTT.